These T cell receptor beta chains were read from a single sample in a study of blood T cell repertoires in COVID-19. Measured with immunoSEQ multiplex PCR; TCRdb has only the in-frame clones, and not every one. The sample holds about 110,000 clones, around 83% seen once. The specimen sequenced was peripheral blood. These receptors were obtained from a woman of 80 years or more with acute or convalescent COVID-19. Each CDR3 is given with its conserved first and last residue. The D gene is left open where the match is weak. The size entry is marked missing in some rows and otherwise reads once, few, many or a size class.

TRBJ2-2	TRBV11-3	few	TRBD1	TGTGCCAGCAGCCGGATGAAGACCGGGACAGCCAACACCGGGGAGCTGTTTTTT	CASSRMKTGTANTGELFF
TRBJ2-1	TRBV2	.	TRBD2	TGTGCCAGCAGTCGGACTAGCGGGAGGCACCCTGAGCAGTTCTTC	CASSRTSGRHPEQFF
TRBJ1-1	TRBV6-1	.	.	TGTGCCAGCAGTGAACCTCCTTCCAGGGCTTTCTTT	CASSEPPSRAFF
TRBJ2-5	TRBV20-1	.	.	TGCAGTGCCGTCGTATCGGAGACCCAGTACTTC	CSAVVSETQYF
TRBJ1-2	TRBV9	.	TRBD1	TGTGCCAGCAGCGCCGAAGACAGGGGGCTTTATGGCTACACCTTC	CASSAEDRGLYGYTF
TRBJ2-3	TRBV5-4	.	.	TGTGCCAGCAGCTTACAGGGACCCGATACGCAGTATTTT	CASSLQGPDTQYF
TRBJ1-1	TRBV4-1	.	TRBD1	TGCGCCAGCAGCCAAACGGCACAGGGGTTAAACACTGAAGCTTTCTTT	CASSQTAQGLNTEAFF
TRBJ1-5	TRBV7-9	.	TRBD1	TGTGCCAGCAGCTCAACACAGGGGGGCCCCAATCAGCCCCAGCATTTT	CASSSTQGGPNQPQHF
TRBJ2-1	TRBV6-5	.	.	TGTGCCAGCAGTTACGAGGGCTCCTACAATGAGCAGTTCTTC	CASSYEGSYNEQFF
TRBJ2-1	TRBV7-8	.	TRBD2	TGTGCCAGCAGCTCATTCCGACTAGCGGGAGGGCCGAGGTCCTACAATGAGCAGTTCTTC	CASSSFRLAGGPRSYNEQFF
TRBJ2-5	TRBV3-1/TRBV3-2	.	.	TGTGCCAGCAGCCCCTGGGGCCCAGGGAAGACCCAGTACTTC	CASSPWGPGKTQYF
TRBJ2-2	TRBV19	.	.	TGTGCCAGTATTTTAGGGGACACCGGGGAGCTGTTTTTT	CASILGDTGELFF
TRBJ2-4	TRBV7-8	.	TRBD2	TGTGCCAGCAGCTTACGGACTAGCGGGAGTAGGGACATTCAGTACTTC	CASSLRTSGSRDIQYF
TRBJ2-1	TRBV7-9	few	TRBD2	TGTGCCAGCAGCGGCCGGGCTAGCGGGGGTTATGAGCAGTTCTTC	CASSGRASGGYEQFF
TRBJ1-3	TRBV2	.	TRBD1	TGTGCCAGCAGTCCACAGGGGGCGCCGGGAAACACCATATATTTT	CASSPQGAPGNTIYF
TRBJ1-6	TRBV7-8	.	.	TGTGCCAGCAGCTTAGCTAGCAAGGCCTATAATTCACCCCTCCACTTT	CASSLASKAYNSPLHF
TRBJ2-3	TRBV5-1	.	.	TGCGCCAGCAGCTTCGGAGATACGCAGTATTTT	CASSFGDTQYF
TRBJ1-6	TRBV25-1	.	TRBD1	TGTGCCAGCAGTGGCGGGACAGGGGGCGAGGTTCATAATTCACCCCTCCACTTT	CASSGGTGGEVHNSPLHF
TRBJ1-5	TRBV23-1	few	.	TGCGCCAGCAGCCCGTCGTTAGGAGCCGAGCCCAACAATCAGCCCCAGCATTTT	CASSPSLGAEPNNQPQHF
TRBJ1-1	TRBV5-1	.	.	TGCGCCAGCAGCTTGGTAATGAACACTGAAGCTTTCTTT	CASSLVMNTEAFF
TRBJ2-3	TRBV30	.	TRBD2	TGTGCCTGGACCCTAGCGGGAGGACCCACAGATACGCAGTATTTT	CAWTLAGGPTDTQYF
TRBJ1-3	TRBV19	.	.	TGTGCCAGTAGTATAGCTGCAGTACTAGGCTCTGGAAACACCATATATTTT	CASSIAAVLGSGNTIYF
TRBJ1-1	TRBV6-5	.	.	TGTGCCAGCAGTTCCTTCGACGGGGGATCGGCTTTCTTT	CASSSFDGGSAFF
TRBJ2-1	TRBV5-1	.	.	TGCGCCAGCAGCTTGGATCTTAGGGCGGGTGAGCAGTTCTTC	CASSLDLRAGEQFF
TRBJ1-5	TRBV4-3	.	.	TGCGCCAGCAGCCAAGTTTTGGGAGGGCCCCAGCATTTT	CASSQVLGGPQHF
TRBJ1-2	TRBV6-1	.	TRBD1	TGTGCCAGCCGGGACAGGAGGTCGAATTCACGGGGCTACACCTTC	CASRDRRSNSRGYTF
TRBJ2-5	TRBV21-1	.	.	TGTGCCAGCAGCCAAGGGAGTAGCCAAGGCCAAGAGACCCAGTACTTC	CASSQGSSQGQETQYF
TRBJ2-7	TRBV3-1/TRBV3-2	.	TRBD1	TGTGCCAGCAGCCAAGGGACAGGGTGGACCTACGAGCAGTACTTC	CASSQGTGWTYEQYF
TRBJ2-5	TRBV4-3	.	TRBD1	TGCGCCAGCAGCCAAGCATTCCCGGGACAGGGGGGAGAGACCCAGTACTTC	CASSQAFPGQGGETQYF